What follows are 12 T cell receptor beta chains derived from one specimen sequenced in a study of blood T cell repertoires in COVID-19. The protocol was immunoSEQ multiplex PCR, while the TCRdb copy is restricted to in-frame clones and leaves out a portion. The sample shows about 100,000 clones, over 65% of them seen only once. Sequenced sample: peripheral blood. The receptors stem from a human donor in a cohort sampled during active COVID-19.

V and J are TRBV19 and TRBJ1-4; D unresolved. Germline CDR1 is LNHDA and CDR2 is SQIVND (reference sequence). The V and J ends lost 3 bases and 7 bases respectively, with 12 bases between them. The CDR3 is made up of 14 amino acids. CDR3 DNA: TGTGCCAGTAGTATGATATACGGAGGTGAAAAACTGTTTTTT. Its protein product is CASSMIYGGEKLFF.

J is TRBJ2-2 and V is TRBV5-4, with D tentatively TRBD1 (6 bases). V lost 4 bases and J 1 base, leaving 17 bases between the germline ends. Germline V gene sequence: CDR1 SGHNT, CDR2 YYREEE (reference sequence). This CDR3 contains 17 residues. This CDR3 reads CASSLVGRGENTGELFF. The CDR3 DNA reads TGTGCCAGCAGCCTTGTCGGCAGGGGTGAGAACACCGGGGAGCTGTTTTTT.

V usage is TRBV6-6 and J usage is TRBJ1-3, with D uncertain. Germline V gives CDR1 MNHNY, CDR2 SVGAGI (reference sequence). The CDR3 covers 13 residues. V shed 7 bases and J shed 0 bases, with 7 bases lying between them. CDR3 bases: TGTGCCAGCACAGGTACCTCTGGAAACACCATATATTTT. This encodes CASTGTSGNTIYF.

The chain has TRBV29-1 and TRBJ1-1; TRBD1 aligns across 8 bases. From germline, CDR1 is SQVTM and CDR2 ANQGSEA. Trimming removed 4 bases from V and 4 bases from J; junction bases left unmatched: 2. The CDR3 contains 12 residues. The CDR3 is CSVATGGTEAFF. CDR3 DNA sequence: TGCAGCGTTGCCACAGGGGGCACTGAAGCTTTCTTT.

The rearrangement links TRBV30 to TRBJ2-1; 7 bases line up with TRBD1. The CDR3 totals 15 residues. Germline CDR1 GTSNPN, CDR2 SVGIG (reference sequence). V dropped 1 base and J dropped 6; count of bases not matched to a gene: 9. CDR3 region: CAWSAVGAGGNEQFF. In DNA, the CDR3 is TGTGCCTGGAGTGCAGTGGGGGCAGGGGGCAATGAGCAGTTCTTC.

The chain carries TRBV5-1 and TRBJ2-7; TRBD2 aligns across 11 bases. The length of the CDR3 is 14 residues. After removal of 3 bases from V and 4 bases from J, the junction contained 3 bases not matched to a gene. Germline CDR1 reads SGHRS; CDR2 reads YFSETQ. The CDR3 loop reads CASSSTSGVYEQYF. The CDR3 DNA is TGCGCCAGCAGCTCGACTAGCGGGGTATACGAGCAGTACTTC. Together with reference TRBV5-1 and TRBJ2-7, the CDR3 gives the full variable domain: KAGVTQTPRYLIKTRGQQVTLSCSPISGHRSVSWYQQTPGQGLQFLFEYFSETQRNKGNFPGRFSGRQFSNSRSEMNVSTLELGDSALYLCASSSTSGVYEQYFGPGTRLTVT.

This clone was observed a handful of times. V and J are TRBV7-9 and TRBJ2-1; 14 bases line up with TRBD2. After removal of 5 bases from V and 10 bases from J, the junction contained 7 bases not matched to a gene. Germline CDR1 and CDR2: SEHNR and FQNEAQ (reference sequence). The CDR3 covers 15 residues. CDR3 DNA sequence: TGTGCCAGCAGCGAACAGGGACTAGCGGGAGTGGAGCAGTTCTTC. Translated: CASSEQGLAGVEQFF. The whole variable domain, remainder taken from reference TRBV7-9 and TRBJ2-1, is DTGVSQNPRHKITKRGQNVTFRCDPISEHNRLYWYRQTLGQGPEFLTYFQNEAQLEKSRLLSDRFSAERPKGSFSTLEIQRTEQGDSAMYLCASSEQGLAGVEQFFGPGTRLTVL.

The chain is built from TRBV24-1 and TRBJ2-1, with D hard to call. Looked up from germline, CDR1 is KGHDR and CDR2 is SFDVKD. Between the trimmed V and J ends, which lost 2 bases and 0 bases, there was a span of 10 bases. This CDR3 region has 16 residues. The CDR3 sequence is CATSDSEASSYNEQFF. The CDR3 DNA sequence: TGTGCCACCAGTGATTCTGAGGCCAGCTCCTACAATGAGCAGTTCTTC.

The rearrangement links TRBV11-2 to TRBJ2-1, with 7 nucleotides matching TRBD1. J lost 8 bases, V lost 7 bases, and 14 bases had no gene match. Germline V gene sequence: CDR1 SGHAT, CDR2 FQNNGV. This CDR3 is 15 amino acids long. CDR3 amino acids: CASKLTGMRVDEQFF. The DNA for the CDR3 is TGTGCCAGCAAGCTGACAGGGATGAGGGTAGATGAGCAGTTCTTC. Based on the CDR3 plus reference TRBV11-2 and TRBJ2-1, the full variable domain is EAGVAQSPRYKIIEKRQSVAFWCNPISGHATLYWYQQILGQGPKLLIQFQNNGVVDDSQLPKDRFSAERLKGVDSTLKIQPAKLEDSAVYLCASKLTGMRVDEQFFGPGTRLTVL.

This clone has a handful of counts. The V call is TRBV6-5, the J call TRBJ1-1; D not resolved. The CDR3 length is 15 residues. V was shortened by 4 bases and J by 1 base, with 13 bases between the two germline ends. Germline-derived CDR1 and CDR2 are MNHEY and SVGAGI. The CDR3 protein is CASSSRTGRNTEAFF. CDR3 nucleotide sequence: TGTGCCAGCAGTTCCAGGACTGGGAGGAACACTGAAGCTTTCTTT.

The rearrangement uses TRBV7-8 and TRBJ2-1, with D possibly being TRBD2 (6 bases). The CDR3 is made up of 15 amino acids. Germline V gene sequence: CDR1 SGHVS, CDR2 FQNEAQ. The V end lost 3 bases, the J end lost 2 bases, and 11 bases lay between the germline ends. The CDR3 DNA reads as TGTGCCAGCAGCTTTGACGGGGGTGCCTACAATGAGCAGTTCTTC. Amino acid sequence: CASSFDGGAYNEQFF.

V and J are TRBV10-3 and TRBJ2-2; 15 nucleotides align to TRBD2. Trimming cost V 2 bases and J 3 bases; bases outside gene matches: 1. This CDR3 contains 17 residues. The germline V gene has CDR1 ENHRY and CDR2 SYGVKD. Here the CDR3 reads CAISEGLAGGYTGELFF. The CDR3 nucleotides are TGTGCCATCAGTGAGGGACTAGCGGGGGGGTACACCGGGGAGCTGTTTTTT.